Below are 24 T cell receptor beta chains sequenced from a single sample in a study of human T cells and chemical hapten exposure. TCRdb reprocessed the RACE reads with MiXCR, giving one entry per CDR3 protein. The data contain under 300,000 distinct CDR3 sequences, approximately 7.5% of them seen just once; the ten biggest clones take up 1.2%. The time point denotes: pre-sensitization, week 0. As to treatment: therapeutic diphenylcyclopropenone sensitization with weekly scalp DPC. Sequences were derived from whole blood, sampled in connection with sensitization to the hapten diphenylcyclopropenone (DPC). These receptors originate from a man between 18 and 35 years old with alopecia areata. Some clones in this sample may be carry-over from other donors' samples.

The V gene is TRBV20-1, the J gene TRBJ1-4; tentative D call: TRBD1 (5 bases). The germline gives CDR1 DFQATT, CDR2 SNEGSKA (reference sequence). The germline V and J ends were trimmed by 5 bases and 3 bases, with 10 bases remaining between them. The CDR3 contains 13 residues. CDR3 nucleotide sequence: TGCAGTGCTTTTGACAGACCTAATGAAAAACTGTTTTTT. Translated: CSAFDRPNEKLFF.

This sequence joins TRBV6-5 and TRBJ2-7; D gene unclear. The V end was cut by 5 bases, the J end by 0 bases, with 11 bases between. This CDR3 has 14 amino acids. Looked up from germline, CDR1 is MNHEY and CDR2 is SVGAGI. CDR3 protein: CASSQQRSSYEQYF. As DNA, the CDR3 is TGTGCCAGCAGTCAACAGAGAAGCTCCTACGAGCAGTACTTC.

There are a few counts of this clonotype. The V gene is TRBV11-1, the J gene TRBJ1-1; D is unresolved. There are 13 residues in the CDR3. Trimming removed 5 bases at V and 6 bases at J, with 13 bases between. Germline loops: CDR1 SGHAT, CDR2 FQDESV (reference sequence). The CDR3 loop is CASSLRRFSEAFF. The CDR3 coding sequence is TGTGCCAGCAGCCTTAGACGTTTTTCTGAAGCTTTCTTT.

The sample holds many counts of this clonotype. The genes are TRBV27 and TRBJ1-1, with D unresolved. The V gene lost 5 bases and the J gene lost 1 base, with 5 bases spanning the gap. CDR1 is MNHEY and CDR2 is SMNVEV in the germline V gene (reference sequence). The CDR3 extends over 12 amino acids. The CDR3 here is CASSDPNTEAFF. The CDR3 nucleotides read TGTGCCAGCAGTGACCCGAACACTGAAGCTTTCTTT.

This clonotype appeared many times. The rearrangement uses TRBV6-2 or TRBV6-3 and TRBJ1-1, with 10 bases fitting TRBD1. Germline V gives CDR1 MNHEY, CDR2 SVGEGT. The trim removed 6 bases at V and 5 bases at J, leaving 12 bases unmatched. The CDR3 loop spans 16 amino acids. CDR3 protein: CASSRIGTGERTEAFF. DNA of the CDR3: TGTGCCAGCAGCAGAATCGGGACAGGGGAGAGGACTGAAGCTTTCTTT.

This clonotype was seen a handful of times. This chain joins TRBV6-1 and TRBJ1-2, with D possibly matching TRBD1 (5 bases). CDR1 MNHNS and CDR2 SASEGT come from the germline V gene. Trimming shortened V by 6 bases and J by 3 bases, and 11 bases separated the two germline ends. This CDR3 has 13 amino acids. The CDR3 sequence: CASRTTDYYGYTF. The DNA of the CDR3 is TGTGCCAGCAGGACGACAGACTACTATGGCTACACCTTC.

This clonotype was picked up a small number of times. The chain has TRBV13 and TRBJ1-2; no clear D gene. CDR3 length: 13 amino acids. The germline CDR1 and CDR2 sequences are PRHDT and FYEKMQ (reference sequence). V gave up 2 bases and J gave up 7 bases, with 11 bases separating them. The DNA for the CDR3 is TGTGCCAGCAGCTTACCCCCCCGGGGTGGCTACACCTTC. Translating gives CASSLPPRGGYTF.

The CDR3 sequence is CASSPNRGGAFF. The CDR3, as DNA: TGCGCCAGCAGCCCAAACAGGGGAGGAGCTTTCTTT. The chain carries TRBV4-3 and TRBJ1-1; 7 nucleotides align to TRBD1. The germline V gene has CDR1 LGHNA and CDR2 YSLEER. With 4 bases clipped from V and 10 bases from J, the junction kept 6 bases outside the gene matches. This CDR3 has 12 residues.

This clonotype was recorded at least ten times. V usage is TRBV7-2 and J usage is TRBJ1-3; D unclear. This CDR3 has 12 residues. Trimming stripped 5 bases from V and 6 bases from J, with 8 bases between. Germline V gives CDR1 SGHTA, CDR2 FQGNSA. CDR3 in amino acids: CASSPLTNTIYF. In nucleotides, the CDR3 is TGTGCCAGCAGCCCTCTAACAAACACCATATATTTT. Full variable domain (missing parts from reference TRBV7-2 and TRBJ1-3): GAGVSQSPSNKVTEKGKDVELRCDPISGHTALYWYRQSLGQGLEFLIYFQGNSAPDKSGLPSDRFSAERTGGSVSTLTIQRTQQEDSAVYLCASSPLTNTIYFGEGSWLTVV.

This rearrangement joins TRBV10-3 to TRBJ1-4; tentative D call: TRBD1 (5 bases). V lost 6 bases and J lost 8, with 13 bases in between. CDR3 length: 13 residues. CDR1 and CDR2 from the germline V gene are ENHRY and SYGVKD. The chain's CDR3 is CAISHGANEKLFF. The CDR3 region has the DNA TGTGCCATCAGCCACGGGGCCAACGAAAAACTGTTTTTT.

The gene calls are TRBV6-1 and TRBJ1-1, with D hard to call. Germline values: CDR1 MNHNS, CDR2 SASEGT. V dropped 0 bases and J dropped 0 bases, with 11 bases sitting between them. There are 16 residues in the CDR3. CDR3 in amino acids: CASSEADATVNTEAFF. The CDR3 DNA is TGTGCCAGCAGTGAAGCGGATGCGACGGTGAACACTGAAGCTTTCTTT.

This clonotype occurred a few times. The chain recombines TRBV20-1 with TRBJ2-3; D might be TRBD2 (6 bases). V shed 2 bases and J shed 2 bases, with 11 bases lying between them. The CDR3 is made up of 14 amino acids. Germline V gene lookup returns CDR1 DFQATT and CDR2 SNEGSKA (reference sequence). CDR3 sequence: CSARTGGPTDTQYF. CDR3 DNA sequence: TGCAGTGCTAGAACCGGGGGACCCACAGATACGCAGTATTTT.

The chain employs TRBV5-6 and TRBJ2-5; 7 bases are a match to TRBD1. Germline trimming cut 4 bases from V and 3 bases from J; bases unmatched to any gene: 6. The CDR3 sequence is 14 residues long. Germline V CDR1 and CDR2: SGHDT, YYEEEE. CDR3 sequence (DNA): TGTGCCAGCAGCGAGACAGGGTTGGAAGAGACCCAGTACTTC. Amino acid sequence: CASSETGLEETQYF.

This clonotype was counted once. J is TRBJ2-1 and V is TRBV12-3 or TRBV12-4, with D possibly being TRBD2 (7 bases). Deletions cut 4 bases from V and 9 bases from J, with 13 bases between. CDR3 length: 13 amino acids. This chain's CDR3 is CASSWRGPGEQFF. CDR3 in DNA: TGTGCCAGCAGTTGGCGGGGGCCCGGTGAGCAGTTCTTC.

This chain links TRBV4-3 with TRBJ1-3; D is ambiguous. This CDR3 is built from 15 residues. The V end lost 3 bases, the J end lost 0 bases, and 9 bases lay between the germline ends. Germline CDR1 and CDR2: LGHNA and YSLEER. This chain's CDR3 is CASSHNMSSGNTIYF. DNA for the CDR3: TGCGCCAGCAGCCATAACATGTCCTCTGGAAACACCATATATTTT.

The genes are TRBV4-1 and TRBJ2-4; the D gene is possibly TRBD1 (5 bases). Trimming took off 1 base at V and 3 bases at J, with 7 bases between the two ends. Germline lookup yields CDR1 MGHRA and CDR2 YSYEKL. This CDR3 contains 14 residues. CDR3 loop: CASSQGTGKNIQYF. The CDR3 DNA sequence: TGCGCCAGCAGCCAAGGTACAGGCAAAAACATTCAGTACTTC.

This chain connects TRBV7-6 to TRBJ2-5; TRBD1 matches 8 bases. The ends lost 5 bases at V and 5 bases at J; junction bases unmatched: 4. Germline V gene sequence: CDR1 SGHVS, CDR2 FNYEAQ. This CDR3 has 13 residues. The CDR3 region is CASSPGGWETQYF. Here the CDR3 DNA reads TGTGCCAGCAGCCCAGGGGGCTGGGAGACCCAGTACTTC.

The gene calls are TRBV9 and TRBJ2-2; the D gene is possibly TRBD1 (6 bases). This CDR3 contains 17 residues. V lost 0 bases and J lost 0, with 12 bases in between. Per germline, CDR1 SGDLS and CDR2 YYNGEE. This CDR3 reads CASSVAGQFANTGELFF. The CDR3 DNA reads TGTGCCAGCAGCGTAGCTGGACAGTTCGCGAACACCGGGGAGCTGTTTTTT.

This clonotype turned up a few times. Here the CDR3 reads CSVFPAGGRPFQETQYF. In DNA, the CDR3 is TGCAGCGTTTTCCCAGCGGGGGGTCGCCCCTTCCAAGAGACCCAGTACTTC. V gene TRBV29-1 combines with J gene TRBJ2-5; the match to TRBD2 covers 9 bases. Germline CDR1 reads SQVTM; CDR2 reads ANQGSEA. The CDR3 contains 17 residues. V was clipped by 5 bases and J by 1 base; unmatched bases: 14.

This clonotype was detected only once. This chain links TRBV6-4 with TRBJ2-2; D may be TRBD2 (6 bases). Per the germline V gene, CDR1 is MRHNA and CDR2 is SNTAGT. V was trimmed by 2 bases and J by 2 bases, leaving 9 bases between them. The length of the CDR3 is 15 residues. The DNA for the CDR3 is TGTGCCAGCAGTGACCTAGCGTCTAACACCGGGGAGCTGTTTTTT. As protein: CASSDLASNTGELFF.

This clonotype has a count of ten or more. The chain couples TRBV6-5 to TRBJ2-5; 7 positions match TRBD2. Germline V CDR1 and CDR2: MNHEY, SVGAGI. With V trimmed by 2 bases and J by 3 bases, 9 bases remained unmatched. The length of the CDR3 is 16 residues. The CDR3 here is CASSYGGVVQEETQYF. CDR3 in DNA: TGTGCCAGCAGTTACGGGGGGGTAGTACAAGAAGAGACCCAGTACTTC.

This sequence joins TRBV29-1 and TRBJ1-2; TRBD1 might be the D (5 bases). V lost 2 bases and J 4 bases, leaving 11 bases between the germline ends. In germline, CDR1 is SQVTM, CDR2 ANQGSEA. This CDR3 contains 13 residues. Here the CDR3 reads CSVESGTSYGYTF. CDR3 in DNA: TGCAGCGTTGAATCGGGGACCAGCTATGGCTACACCTTC.

This clonotype came up a few times. The chain has TRBV10-3 and TRBJ2-1; D remains ambiguous. V dropped 7 bases and J dropped 0 bases, with 13 bases sitting between them. Germline assignment: CDR1 ENHRY and CDR2 SYGVKD. The CDR3 consists of 15 residues. The CDR3 DNA follows: TGTGCCATCACCCTCACGGCTAGCTCCTACAATGAGCAGTTCTTC. It codes for CAITLTASSYNEQFF.

Ten or more counts support this clonotype. The V gene is TRBV12-3 or TRBV12-4, the J gene TRBJ1-5, with D perhaps TRBD1 (6 bases). The CDR3 has 12 residues. V lost 5 bases and J 7 bases, leaving 9 bases between the germline ends. The CDR3: CASSIDRQPQHF. The CDR3, as DNA: TGTGCCAGCAGTATCGACAGGCAGCCCCAGCATTTT.